Listed below are T cell receptor beta chains from one sample, sequenced in a study of cytomegalovirus exposure and HLA in healthy donors. Profiling relied on immunoSEQ multiplex PCR, and the TCRdb table lists in-frame clones only, not all of them. Of approximately 97,000 clones listed, roughly 83% were seen once; the top ten hold 2.6%. The sequenced sample was PBMCs. All receptors derive from a man in his forties in good health and CMV-seronegative. Both conserved end residues are part of each CDR3. A D gene is named only where the DNA matches it firmly. Clone sizes are given selectively: once, few, many, or a class where the clone is expanded.

abundance,v_gene,j_gene,d_gene,len,CDR3aa,CDR3nt
-,TRBV29-1,TRBJ2-5,-,16,CSVGGSLADSYETQYF,TGCAGCGTTGGAGGGTCACTAGCAGACTCGTACGAGACCCAGTACTTC
-,TRBV19,TRBJ1-2,TRBD1,18,CASSLPDRGQRRGYGYTF,TGTGCCAGTAGTCTCCCTGACAGGGGGCAACGAAGGGGCTATGGCTACACCTTC
-,TRBV5-1,TRBJ2-4,TRBD2,15,CASSLVAGGKNIQYF,TGCGCCAGCAGCTTGGTCGCGGGAGGCAAAAACATTCAGTACTTC
-,TRBV27,TRBJ1-1,-,15,CASSPTGNFYTEAFF,TGTGCCAGCAGCCCAACAGGGAACTTCTACACTGAAGCTTTCTTT
once,TRBV9,TRBJ2-3,TRBD2,16,CASRAGTSASTDTQYF,TGTGCCAGCAGAGCCGGGACTAGCGCTAGCACAGATACGCAGTATTTT
few,TRBV2,TRBJ2-7,TRBD1,14,CASSPADRFYEQYF,TGTGCCAGCAGTCCCGCGGACAGGTTCTACGAGCAGTACTTC
-,TRBV6-1,TRBJ2-2,TRBD1,16,CASSVWTGEGTGELFF,TGTGCCAGCAGTGTCTGGACAGGGGAGGGCACCGGGGAGCTGTTTTTT
-,TRBV5-1,TRBJ2-5,TRBD2,15,CASSPLRGGLETQYF,TGCGCCAGCAGCCCACTTCGGGGGGGCCTAGAGACCCAGTACTTC
once,TRBV7-3,TRBJ1-4,-,14,CASSTLGANEKLFF,TGTGCCAGCAGCACCCTAGGAGCTAATGAAAAACTGTTTTTT
-,TRBV7-2,TRBJ2-5,TRBD2,15,CASSPPTSGEETQYF,TGTGCCAGCAGCCCGCCGACTAGCGGGGAAGAGACCCAGTACTTC
-,TRBV18,TRBJ1-1,-,12,CASSSGVSEAFF,TGTGCCAGCTCATCAGGGGTGTCTGAAGCTTTCTTT